This TCR beta chain stems from a study of blood T cell repertoires in COVID-19. About the research overall: PBMCs, B-cell-depleted T cells, or T cells provided the cDNA or gDNA that made up the material.

Germline assignment: CDR1 SGHKS and CDR2 YYEKEE (reference sequence). This CDR3 comprises 16 residues. Germline trimming cut 3 bases from V and 1 base from J; bases unmatched to any gene: 5. Profiling relied on immunoSEQ multiplex PCR, and the TCRdb table lists in-frame clones only, not all of them. The sample contains 120,000 to 150,000 clones, about 88% of which appear only once. The origin of this receptor is a human donor with COVID-19, enrolled during active disease. The donor label of this sample is uncertain. This chain connects TRBV5-5 to TRBJ2-5, with 11 bases that match TRBD2. Sample: peripheral blood. The chain's CDR3 is CASSSLAGGSQETQYF. CDR3 DNA sequence: TGTGCCAGCAGCTCCTTAGCGGGGGGGAGCCAAGAGACCCAGTACTTC.